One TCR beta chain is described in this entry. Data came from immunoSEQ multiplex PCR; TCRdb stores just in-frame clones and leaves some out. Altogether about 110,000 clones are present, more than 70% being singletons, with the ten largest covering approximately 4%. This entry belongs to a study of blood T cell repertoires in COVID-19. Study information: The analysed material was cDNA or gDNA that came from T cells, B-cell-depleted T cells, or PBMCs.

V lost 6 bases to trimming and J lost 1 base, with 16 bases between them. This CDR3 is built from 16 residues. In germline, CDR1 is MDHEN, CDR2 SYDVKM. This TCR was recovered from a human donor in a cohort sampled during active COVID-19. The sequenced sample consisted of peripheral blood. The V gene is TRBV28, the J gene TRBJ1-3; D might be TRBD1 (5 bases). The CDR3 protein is CASRNGGGGSGNTIYF. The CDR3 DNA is TGTGCCAGCAGAAACGGTGGGGGGGGTTCTGGAAACACCATATATTTT.